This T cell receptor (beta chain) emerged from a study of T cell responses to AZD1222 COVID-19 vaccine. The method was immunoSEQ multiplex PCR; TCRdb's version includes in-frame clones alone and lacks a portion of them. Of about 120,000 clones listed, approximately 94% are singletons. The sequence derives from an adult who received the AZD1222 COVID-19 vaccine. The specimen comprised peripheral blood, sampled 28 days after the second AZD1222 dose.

The chain's CDR3 is CASSSPTGGLDEAFF. The DNA for the CDR3 is TGTGCCAGCAGCTCGCCGACAGGGGGCTTAGATGAAGCTTTCTTT. The chain joins TRBV11-2 to TRBJ1-1; 10 nucleotides line up with TRBD1. Germline trimming cut 4 bases from V and 7 bases from J; bases unmatched to any gene: 9. The CDR3 covers 15 residues. From germline, CDR1 is SGHAT and CDR2 FQNNGV.